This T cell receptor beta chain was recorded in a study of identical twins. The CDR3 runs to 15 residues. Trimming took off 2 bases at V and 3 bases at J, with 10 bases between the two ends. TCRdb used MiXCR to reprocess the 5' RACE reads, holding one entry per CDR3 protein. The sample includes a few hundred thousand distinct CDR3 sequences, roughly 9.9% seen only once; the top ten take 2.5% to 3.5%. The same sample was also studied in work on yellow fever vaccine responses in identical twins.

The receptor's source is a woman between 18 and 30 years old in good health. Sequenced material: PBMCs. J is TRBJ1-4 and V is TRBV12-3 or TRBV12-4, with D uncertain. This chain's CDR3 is CASSLWKGSNEKLFF. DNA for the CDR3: TGTGCCAGCAGTTTATGGAAAGGGTCTAATGAAAAACTGTTTTTT.